These T cell receptor beta chains were read from a single sample in a study of T cell repertoires in cytomegalovirus infection. TCRdb analysed the reads with MiXCR anew, one entry per CDR3 protein. The sample includes about 320,000 distinct CDR3 sequences, 9% to 9.5% of them seen just once. Sequencing used PBMCs. These TCRs come from a human donor in good health (CMV status not recorded). Some clones in this sample may be carry-over from other donors' samples. Both conserved end residues are part of each CDR3. Size tells how often a clone was seen (once, few, many) or the class of an expanded clone, and some rows leave it out.

v_gene	abundance	CDR3aa
TRBV4-3	many	CASSQEDRIMNTEAFF
TRBV7-9	many	CASSSPDEQYF
TRBV12-3/TRBV12-4	many	CASSLAWIAQETQYF
TRBV7-8	many	CASSLAGSAKPQHF
TRBV7-2	many	CASSADRVKETQYF
TRBV4-2	few	CASSLFALEPGAGELFF
TRBV7-2	many	CASSPSGQLSNQPQHF
TRBV4-2	many	CASSQVGTIEAFF
TRBV10-1	-	CASSVAGRQETQYF
TRBV7-2	few	CASSSSSSGANVLTF
TRBV7-8	few	CASRERGGSYNEQFF
TRBV4-1	many	CASSRSLSGGVGYTF
TRBV5-3	many	CARSSASFTDTQYF
TRBV7-2	many	CASSLKEAQYF
TRBV7-2	many	CASTNRQGHEQFF
TRBV29-1	-	CSVEKGWGETQYF
TRBV12-3/TRBV12-4	many	CASSATILEETQYF
TRBV7-9	many	CASRAGVGGEQYF
TRBV7-2	-	CASSYAAGYEQYF
TRBV7-9	many	CASSLVMLNEKLFF
TRBV6-2/TRBV6-3	few	CASSYSRGIAGELFF
TRBV28	many	CASKRRAISYEQYF
TRBV7-6	once	CASSVSGGLQETQYF
TRBV27	many	CASSLSANEQFF